The 27 T cell receptor beta chains given below trace back to one sample, sequenced in a study of regulatory T cells in long-lasting Graves disease. Time point of the sample: persistent/refractory GD, antithyroid drugs over 5 years with positive TRAb. Construction of the TCR library relied on RNA isolated from PBMCs. Arm-PCR with iRepertoire HTBI primers amplified the CDR3 regions for these TCR beta libraries. One entry per CDR3 protein results from TCRdb running MiXCR on the multiplex PCR reads. This sample carries around 460,000 distinct CDR3 sequences, 20% to 25% of them seen once, and the ten largest clones take roughly 7.1%. Sequenced here: peripheral blood mononuclear cells (PBMCs), sampled when the disease was refractory, from a patient treated with antithyroid drugs. Receptors were obtained from a female donor with Graves disease.

V usage is TRBV5-1 and J usage is TRBJ2-7; D remains ambiguous. The CDR3 consists of 14 residues. The germline V and J ends were trimmed by 6 bases and 0 bases, with 13 bases remaining between them. Germline V gene data show CDR1 as SGHRS and CDR2 as YFSETQ. The CDR3 DNA reads TGCGCCAGCACCTCGGGTGATAGCTCCTACGAGCAGTACTTC. This gives the protein CASTSGDSSYEQYF.

The rearrangement joins TRBV20-1 to TRBJ1-1; D is undetermined. This CDR3 spans 13 amino acids. Germline lookup yields CDR1 DFQATT and CDR2 SNEGSKA (reference sequence). The germline V and J ends were trimmed by 3 bases and 1 base, with 9 bases remaining between them. The CDR3 here is CSASDKRNTEAFF. The CDR3 DNA reads as TGCAGTGCTAGTGACAAAAGGAACACTGAAGCTTTCTTT.

On this clonotype itself: Being one base from a much bigger clone, this may be a read error. This likely comes from a read error, as the CDR3 has no conserved phenylalanine or tryptophan at its end. This rearrangement joins TRBV2 to TRBJ2-7; no clear D gene. V gave up 8 bases and J gave up 0 bases, with 11 bases separating them. This CDR3 is built from 13 residues. CDR1 and CDR2 from the germline V gene are SNHLY and FYNNEI. The CDR3 DNA is TGTGCCAGCGGACGAGCTTTCTCCTACGAGCAGTACCTC. Protein: CASGRAFSYEQYL.

The CDR3 loop is CASSATGVREKLFF. The CDR3 nucleotides are TGTGCCAGCAGCGCTACAGGGGTTCGGGAAAAACTGTTTTTT. V is TRBV9 and J is TRBJ1-4, with TRBD1 identical over 7 bases. CDR1 is SGDLS, CDR2 YYNGEE, per germline. V gave up 3 bases and J gave up 8 bases; unmatched junction bases: 7. The CDR3 totals 14 residues.

This clonotype was found many times. V and J are TRBV19 and TRBJ2-6, with a tentative D call TRBD1 (5 bases). There are 16 residues in the CDR3. The V gene lost 0 bases and the J gene lost 3 bases, with 9 bases spanning the gap. Germline loops: CDR1 LNHDA, CDR2 SQIVND (reference sequence). This chain's CDR3 is CASSIDDSIGANVLTF. CDR3 DNA: TGTGCCAGTAGTATAGATGACAGCATTGGGGCCAACGTCCTGACTTTC.

The rearrangement joins TRBV4-1 to TRBJ2-5, with 10 bases identical to TRBD2. The trim removed 3 bases at V and 4 bases at J, leaving 5 bases unmatched. This CDR3 has 15 residues. The germline gives CDR1 MGHRA, CDR2 YSYEKL. The CDR3 DNA is TGCGCCAGCAGCCAGCGACTAGCGGGCGGAGAGACCCAGTACTTC. Translating it yields CASSQRLAGGETQYF.

The rearrangement joins TRBV7-3 to TRBJ2-3; 14 positions match TRBD2. Germline-derived CDR1 and CDR2 are SGHTA and FQGTGA. The CDR3 spans 15 residues. Trimming at V came to 5 bases and at J to 5 bases, leaving 3 bases not matched to a gene. For the CDR3, the DNA is TGTGCCAGCAGCCGACTAGCGGGGGGGCAAGATACGCAGTATTTT. Translation: CASSRLAGGQDTQYF.

The V call is TRBV2, the J call TRBJ2-2, with D possibly matching TRBD2 (5 bases). This CDR3 region has 13 residues. Germline loops: CDR1 SNHLY, CDR2 FYNNEI. V lost 2 bases and J 6 bases, leaving 7 bases between the germline ends. The CDR3 is CASSESSSGELFF. The CDR3 bases are TGTGCCAGCAGTGAATCTAGCTCCGGGGAGCTGTTTTTT.

This clonotype occurred many times. The chain has TRBV6-1 and TRBJ2-5; D is undetermined. Trimming removed 6 bases at V and 1 base at J, with 12 bases between. The V gene's germline CDR1 is MNHNS and CDR2 SASEGT. The CDR3 loop spans 14 amino acids. The CDR3 spells CASSQTDPQETQYF. The DNA for the CDR3 is TGTGCCAGCAGCCAAACTGACCCCCAAGAGACCCAGTACTTC.

This chain uses TRBV12-3 or TRBV12-4 with TRBJ1-6; no clear D gene. Trimming stripped 5 bases from V and 8 bases from J, with 7 bases between. This CDR3 is 12 amino acids long. CDR3 in amino acids: CASSTRDSPLHF. The CDR3 DNA sequence: TGTGCCAGCAGTACCCGGGATTCACCCCTCCACTTT.

The table lists this clonotype with a few counts. CDR3 residues: CSARGGTTGSPLHF. CDR3 DNA sequence: TGCAGTGCTAGGGGGGGAACCACGGGGTCACCCCTCCACTTT. This sequence joins TRBV20-1 and TRBJ1-6; possibly TRBD1 for D (5 bases). This CDR3 has 14 residues. The ends were cut back, 3 bases at V and 10 bases at J, with 16 bases in the middle. Germline CDR1 and CDR2: DFQATT and SNEGSKA (reference sequence).

This clonotype was observed a few times. The chain joins TRBV4-1 to TRBJ1-5; 7 bases map to TRBD1. The J segment lost 6 bases and the V segment lost 4 bases, leaving 9 bases of the junction unmatched. The CDR3 extends over 15 amino acids. CDR1 is MGHRA and CDR2 is YSYEKL in the germline V gene. This CDR3 reads CASSLEGAWSQPQHF. In nucleotides, the CDR3 is TGCGCCAGCAGCCTCGAGGGGGCATGGAGTCAGCCCCAGCATTTT.

Ten or more counts support this clonotype. The chain uses TRBV7-3 and TRBJ1-6; 10 bases line up with TRBD1. Germline-derived CDR1 and CDR2 are SGHTA and FQGTGA. The CDR3 loop spans 15 amino acids. V lost 5 bases and J lost 8; bases outside the gene matches: 6. In nucleotides, the CDR3 is TGTGCCAGCAGCCCCAATGGACAGGGGGATTCACCCCTCCACTTT. Residues: CASSPNGQGDSPLHF. The entire variable domain, with the rest obtained from reference TRBV7-3 and TRBJ1-6, is as follows: GAGVSQTPSNKVTEKGKYVELRCDPISGHTALYWYRQSLGQGPEFLIYFQGTGAADDSGLPNDRFFAVRPEGSVSTLKIQRTERGDSAVYLCASSPNGQGDSPLHFGNGTRLTVT.

Worth noting for this clonotype: This may stem from a read error, because a much larger clone lies one nucleotide away. The chain combines TRBV7-2 with TRBJ2-7, with 12 bases lining up with TRBD2. The CDR3 runs to 14 residues. The V and J ends lost 1 base and 10 bases, in that order; junction bases with no gene match: 5. From germline, CDR1 is SGHTA and CDR2 FQGNSA. CDR3 sequence reads: CASSLVGLAGLQYF. CDR3 bases: TGTGCCAGCAGCTTAGTGGGACTAGCGGGTTTACAGTACTTC.

The V call is TRBV7-2, the J call TRBJ1-5; D not resolved. This CDR3 is 15 amino acids long. Germline V gives CDR1 SGHTA, CDR2 FQGNSA. V lost 5 bases and J 1 base, leaving 12 bases between the germline ends. CDR3 residues: CASSPPPGSNQPQHF. In nucleotides, the CDR3 is TGTGCCAGCAGCCCACCGCCTGGCAGCAATCAGCCCCAGCATTTT.

This clonotype was counted ten times or more. This chain joins TRBV7-2 and TRBJ1-1; no clear D. Trimming stripped 1 base from V and 6 bases from J, with 12 bases between. The CDR3 extends over 14 amino acids. Per germline, CDR1 SGHTA and CDR2 FQGNSA. The CDR3 reads CASSLDPDYAEAFF. CDR3 DNA sequence: TGTGCCAGCAGCTTAGACCCTGATTACGCTGAAGCTTTCTTT.

This clonotype appeared a few times. J is TRBJ1-1 and V is TRBV7-3, with a possible D match to TRBD1 (5 bases). There are 16 residues in the CDR3. The ends were cut back, 2 bases at V and 4 bases at J, with 17 bases in the middle. The germline CDR1 and CDR2 sequences are SGHTA and FQGTGA. For the CDR3, the DNA is TGTGCCAGCAGCTTATTGGGGAGGGGTAGCGGCACTGAAGCTTTCTTT. Its translation: CASSLLGRGSGTEAFF.

The genes are TRBV7-7 and TRBJ1-5, with D possibly TRBD1 on 5 matching bases. From germline, CDR1 is SSHAT and CDR2 FNYEAQ (reference sequence). CDR3 size: 16 residues. CDR3 protein: CARTLLNPPSNQPQHF. The DNA for the CDR3 is TGTGCTCGGACACTCCTTAATCCCCCTAGCAATCAGCCCCAGCATTTT.

The chain combines TRBV19 with TRBJ1-1; D gene uncertain. The CDR3 has 14 residues. The V gene's germline CDR1 is LNHDA and CDR2 SQIVND (reference sequence). V was clipped by 3 bases and J by 5 bases, with 13 bases between them. The CDR3 here is CASSIVSLGTEAFF. In DNA form, the CDR3 reads TGTGCCAGTAGTATTGTCTCCTTGGGAACTGAAGCTTTCTTT.

This clonotype was observed a few times. This chain connects TRBV10-3 to TRBJ1-2; TRBD1 is a possible D gene (5 bases). This CDR3 is 12 amino acids long. The V gene's germline CDR1 is ENHRY and CDR2 SYGVKD. Trimming took 10 bases from V and 5 from J, leaving 14 bases between them. In DNA form, the CDR3 reads TGTGCCACGTTCGGGGCCAGGTATGGCTACACCTTC. Amino acids: CATFGARYGYTF.

V is TRBV27 and J is TRBJ1-3; 8 bases match TRBD1. Germline values: CDR1 MNHEY, CDR2 SMNVEV (reference sequence). V shed 5 bases, J shed 0 bases, and the junction held 18 bases outside the gene matches. This CDR3 is 20 amino acids long. CDR3 DNA sequence: TGTGCCAGCAGTCCCCGTCCGGGATGGGACAGGAGATTCTCTGGAAACACCATATATTTT. As protein: CASSPRPGWDRRFSGNTIYF.

Only a few counts were recorded for this clonotype. The CDR3 sequence is CASSLSRTHTQYF. The CDR3 region has the DNA TGTGCCAGCAGTTTATCGAGGACTCATACGCAGTATTTT. V usage is TRBV27 and J usage is TRBJ2-3; maybe TRBD2 (5 bases). The germline V gene has CDR1 MNHEY and CDR2 SMNVEV (reference sequence). The CDR3 loop spans 13 amino acids. Trimming took 0 bases from V and 7 from J, leaving 8 bases between them.

The chain joins TRBV18 to TRBJ2-7; tentative D call: TRBD1 (6 bases). Germline CDR1 reads KGHSH; CDR2 reads LQKENI. This CDR3 is built from 17 residues. Trimming pared 0 bases from V and 2 bases from J, leaving 17 bases between. CDR3 residues: CASSPPQTGNLPYEQYF. The CDR3 region has the DNA TGTGCCAGCTCACCACCCCAGACAGGAAACCTGCCCTACGAGCAGTACTTC. Based on the CDR3 plus reference TRBV18 and TRBJ2-7, the full variable domain is NAGVMQNPRHLVRRRGQEARLRCSPMKGHSHVYWYRQLPEEGLKFMVYLQKENIIDESGMPKERFSAEFPKEGPSILRIQQVVRGDSAAYFCASSPPQTGNLPYEQYFGPGTRLTVT.

Turning to this clonotype: This may arise from a read error, as a much more abundant clone is one base away. The chain couples TRBV12-3 or TRBV12-4 to TRBJ1-5; tentatively, D is TRBD1 (5 bases). This CDR3 is built from 15 residues. The CDR3 sequence: CASRWGREVNQLQHF. CDR3 DNA sequence: TGTGCCAGCCGCTGGGGCAGGGAGGTCAATCAGCTCCAGCATTTT.

This clonotype was counted many times. The chain has TRBV2 and TRBJ2-5, with D unresolved. This CDR3 contains 16 residues. V was clipped by 7 bases and J by 2 bases, with 20 bases between them. Germline V CDR1 and CDR2: SNHLY, FYNNEI. CDR3 in amino acids: CASKGSRGEPQETQYF. The CDR3 coding sequence is TGTGCCAGCAAGGGAAGTCGAGGAGAACCGCAAGAGACCCAGTACTTC.

This clonotype was seen a few times. A read error may be the cause here, since a much bigger clone is one base away. The rearrangement joins TRBV12-3 or TRBV12-4 to TRBJ2-6, with D possibly matching TRBD1 (7 bases). The CDR3 loop spans 15 amino acids. Here the CDR3 reads CASSLGGGGADVLTF. The CDR3 nucleotides read TGTGCCAGCAGCTTAGGAGGGGGCGGGGCCGACGTCCTGACTTTC.

In this sample, this clonotype turned up a few times. The V gene is TRBV6-2 or TRBV6-3, the J gene TRBJ1-2; no clear D. Germline V gene lookup returns CDR1 MNHEY and CDR2 SVGEGT. Deletions cut 6 bases from V and 8 bases from J, with 22 bases between. This CDR3 contains 15 residues. The CDR3, as DNA: TGTGCCAGCAGCCAAGATTCGGGCGGCGTTGAGGGCTACACCTTC. Its protein is CASSQDSGGVEGYTF.